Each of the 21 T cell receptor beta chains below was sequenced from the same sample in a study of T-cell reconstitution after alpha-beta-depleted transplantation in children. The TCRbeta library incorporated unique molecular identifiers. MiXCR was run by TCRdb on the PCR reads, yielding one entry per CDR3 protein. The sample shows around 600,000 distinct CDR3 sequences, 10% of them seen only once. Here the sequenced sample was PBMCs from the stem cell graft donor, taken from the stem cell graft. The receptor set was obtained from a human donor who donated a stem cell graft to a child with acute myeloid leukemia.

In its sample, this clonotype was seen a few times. CDR3 nucleotides: TGTGCCAGCAGCCGATCAGGGGACTCCACACTGCTAGGCGGGGAGCTGTTTTTT. Translation gives CASSRSGDSTLLGGELFF. The chain has TRBV4-2 and TRBJ2-2; tentatively, D is TRBD1 or TRBD2 (6 bases each). The length of the CDR3 is 18 residues. V lost 4 bases and J 7 bases, leaving 25 bases between the germline ends. The germline gives CDR1 LGHNA, CDR2 YNFKEQ.

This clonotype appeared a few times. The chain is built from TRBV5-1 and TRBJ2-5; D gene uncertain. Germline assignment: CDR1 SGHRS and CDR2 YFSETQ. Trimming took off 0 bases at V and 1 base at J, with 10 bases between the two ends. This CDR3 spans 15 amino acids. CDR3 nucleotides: TGCGCCAGCAGCTTGGATGGCAGAAGCCAAGAGACCCAGTACTTC. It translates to CASSLDGRSQETQYF. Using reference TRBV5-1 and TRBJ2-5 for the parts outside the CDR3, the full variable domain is KAGVTQTPRYLIKTRGQQVTLSCSPISGHRSVSWYQQTPGQGLQFLFEYFSETQRNKGNFPGRFSGRQFSNSRSEMNVSTLELGDSALYLCASSLDGRSQETQYFGPGTRLLVL.

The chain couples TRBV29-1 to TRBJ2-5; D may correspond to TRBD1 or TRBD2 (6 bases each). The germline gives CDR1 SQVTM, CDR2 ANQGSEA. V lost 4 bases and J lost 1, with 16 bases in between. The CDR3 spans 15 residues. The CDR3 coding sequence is TGCAGCGTTGGGGATATGCGGGACATCCAAGAGACCCAGTACTTC. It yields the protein CSVGDMRDIQETQYF. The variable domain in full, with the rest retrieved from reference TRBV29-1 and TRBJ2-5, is SAVISQKPSRDICQRGTSLTIQCQVDSQVTMMFWYRQQPGQSLTLIATANQGSEATYESGFVIDKFPISRPNLTFSTLTVSNMSPEDSSIYLCSVGDMRDIQETQYFGPGTRLLVL.

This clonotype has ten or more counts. CDR3 sequence (DNA): TGTGCCAGCAGCCCGGGACTAGCCGCTAATGAGCAGTTCTTC. As protein: CASSPGLAANEQFF. The chain couples TRBV7-9 to TRBJ2-1, with 9 bases lining up with TRBD2. The CDR3 has 14 amino acids. Trimming cost V 5 bases and J 7 bases; bases outside gene matches: 6. CDR1 and CDR2 (germline): SEHNR, FQNEAQ (reference sequence).

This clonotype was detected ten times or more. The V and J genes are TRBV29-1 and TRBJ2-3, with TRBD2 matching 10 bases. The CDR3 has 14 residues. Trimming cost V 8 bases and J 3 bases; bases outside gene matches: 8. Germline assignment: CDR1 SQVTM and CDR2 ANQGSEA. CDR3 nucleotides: TGCAGCACTCCGGGACTAGCGTATACAGATACGCAGTATTTT. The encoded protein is CSTPGLAYTDTQYF.

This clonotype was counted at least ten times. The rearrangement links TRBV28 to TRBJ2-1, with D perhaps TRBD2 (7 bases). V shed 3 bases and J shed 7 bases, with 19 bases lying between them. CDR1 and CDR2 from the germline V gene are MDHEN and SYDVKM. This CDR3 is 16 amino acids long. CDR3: CASSFLGGTSRNEQFF. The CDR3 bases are TGTGCCAGCAGTTTCTTGGGGGGGACATCCAGGAATGAGCAGTTCTTC.

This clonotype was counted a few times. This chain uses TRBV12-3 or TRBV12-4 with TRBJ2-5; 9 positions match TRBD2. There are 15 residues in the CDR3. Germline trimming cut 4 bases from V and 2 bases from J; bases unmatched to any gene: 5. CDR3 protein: CASSWTLAGQETQYF. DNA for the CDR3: TGTGCCAGCAGTTGGACGCTAGCGGGACAAGAGACCCAGTACTTC.

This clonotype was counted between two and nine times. The CDR3 DNA follows: TGTGCCAGCAGCTTAGCGCTTCTTGGACAGGGCGAGAACACTGAAGCTTTCTTT. It codes for CASSLALLGQGENTEAFF. The chain carries TRBV7-8 and TRBJ1-1; TRBD1 agrees at 8 bases. CDR3 length: 18 amino acids. The trim removed 0 bases at V and 1 base at J, leaving 10 bases unmatched. The germline gives CDR1 SGHVS, CDR2 FQNEAQ.

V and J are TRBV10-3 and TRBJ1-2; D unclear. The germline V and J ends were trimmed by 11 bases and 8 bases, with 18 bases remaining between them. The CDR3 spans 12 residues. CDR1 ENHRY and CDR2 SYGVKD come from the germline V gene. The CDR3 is CAAAYGVQGYTF. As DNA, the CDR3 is TGTGCCGCCGCCTACGGGGTGCAGGGCTACACCTTC.

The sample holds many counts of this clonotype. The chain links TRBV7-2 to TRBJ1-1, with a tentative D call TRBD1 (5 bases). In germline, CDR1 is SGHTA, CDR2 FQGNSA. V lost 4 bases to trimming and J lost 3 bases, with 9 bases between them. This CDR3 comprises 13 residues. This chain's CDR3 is CASSSQGHTEAFF. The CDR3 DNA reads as TGTGCCAGCAGCTCTCAGGGACACACTGAAGCTTTCTTT.

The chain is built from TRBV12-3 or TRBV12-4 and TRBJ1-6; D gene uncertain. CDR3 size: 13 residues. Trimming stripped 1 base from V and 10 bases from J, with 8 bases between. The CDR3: CASSLGLGSPLHF. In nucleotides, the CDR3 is TGTGCCAGCAGTTTAGGCCTGGGGTCACCCCTCCACTTT.

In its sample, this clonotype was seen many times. The CDR3 protein is CASSLRDDEQYF. Here the CDR3 DNA reads TGTGCCAGCAGCTTGAGGGACGACGAGCAGTACTTC. The chain carries TRBV7-9 and TRBJ2-7; D possibly uses TRBD1 or TRBD2 (5 bases each). Germline CDR1 reads SEHNR; CDR2 reads FQNEAQ (reference sequence). V was clipped by 3 bases and J by 5 bases, with 8 bases between them. The CDR3 totals 12 residues.

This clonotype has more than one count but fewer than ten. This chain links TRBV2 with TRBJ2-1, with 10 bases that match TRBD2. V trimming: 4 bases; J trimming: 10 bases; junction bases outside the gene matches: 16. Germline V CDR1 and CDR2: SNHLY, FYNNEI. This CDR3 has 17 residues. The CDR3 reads CASSVTQGLAGAGEQFF. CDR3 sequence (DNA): TGTGCCAGCAGTGTGACTCAGGGGCTAGCGGGAGCAGGGGAGCAGTTCTTC.

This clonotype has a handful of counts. CDR3 coding DNA: TGCGCCAGCAGCCAAGAAAGAGACCGGGAGCTGTTTTTT. This encodes CASSQERDRELFF. The rearrangement links TRBV4-3 to TRBJ2-2; D gene unclear. V lost 0 bases and J 9 bases, leaving 8 bases between the germline ends. CDR1 and CDR2 (germline): LGHNA, YSLEER. The CDR3 contains 13 residues.

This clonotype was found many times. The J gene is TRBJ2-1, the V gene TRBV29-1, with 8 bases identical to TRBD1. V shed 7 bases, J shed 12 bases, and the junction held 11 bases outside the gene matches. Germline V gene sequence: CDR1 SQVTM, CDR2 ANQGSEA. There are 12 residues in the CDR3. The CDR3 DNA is TGCAGCGCGCAGGGCCAGGGGGCCTGGCAGTTCTTC. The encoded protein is CSAQGQGAWQFF.

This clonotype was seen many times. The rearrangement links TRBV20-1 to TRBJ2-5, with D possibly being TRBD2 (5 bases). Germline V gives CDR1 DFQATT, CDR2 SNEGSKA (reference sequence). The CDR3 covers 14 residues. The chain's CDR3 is CAPREREYQETQYF. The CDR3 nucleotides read TGCGCCCCCCGGGAAAGGGAGTACCAAGAGACCCAGTACTTC.

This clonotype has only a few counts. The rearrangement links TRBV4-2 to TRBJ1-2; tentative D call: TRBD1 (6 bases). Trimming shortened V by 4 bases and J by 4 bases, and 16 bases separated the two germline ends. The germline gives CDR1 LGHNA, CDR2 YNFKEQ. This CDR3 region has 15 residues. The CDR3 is CASSPTAGGGYGYTF. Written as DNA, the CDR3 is TGTGCCAGCAGCCCAACGGCGGGGGGCGGCTATGGCTACACCTTC.

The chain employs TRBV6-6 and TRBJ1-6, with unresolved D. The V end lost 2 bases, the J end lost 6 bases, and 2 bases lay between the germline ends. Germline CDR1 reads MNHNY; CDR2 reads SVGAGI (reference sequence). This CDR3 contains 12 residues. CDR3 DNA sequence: TGTGCCAGCAGTTACCGTAATTCACCCCTCCACTTT. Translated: CASSYRNSPLHF.

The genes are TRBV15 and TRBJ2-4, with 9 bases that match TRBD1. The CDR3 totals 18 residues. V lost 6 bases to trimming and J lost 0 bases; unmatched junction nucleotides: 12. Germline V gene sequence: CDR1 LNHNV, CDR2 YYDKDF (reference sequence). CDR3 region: CATSRPGQGAVAKNIQYF. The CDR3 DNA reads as TGTGCCACCAGTAGGCCGGGACAGGGCGCGGTAGCCAAAAACATTCAGTACTTC.

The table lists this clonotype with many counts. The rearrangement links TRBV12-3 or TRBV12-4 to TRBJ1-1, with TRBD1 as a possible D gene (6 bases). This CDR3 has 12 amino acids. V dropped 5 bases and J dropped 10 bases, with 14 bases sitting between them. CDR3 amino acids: CASSLRTAGAFF. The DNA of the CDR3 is TGTGCCAGCAGTCTACGGACAGCAGGAGCTTTCTTT.

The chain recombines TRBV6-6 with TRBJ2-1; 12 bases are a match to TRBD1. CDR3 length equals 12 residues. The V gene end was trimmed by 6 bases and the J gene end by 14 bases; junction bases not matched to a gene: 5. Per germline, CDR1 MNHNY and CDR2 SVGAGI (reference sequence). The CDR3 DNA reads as TGTGCCAGCAGGACCGGGACAGGGGGCGAGTTCTTC. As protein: CASRTGTGGEFF.